Following are 14 T cell receptor beta chains from one sample sequenced in a study of blood T cell repertoires in COVID-19. The assay was immunoSEQ multiplex PCR, and TCRdb's table has in-frame clones only and misses some. In the table there are tens of thousands of clones, approximately 87% of which are singletons. The specimen sequenced was peripheral blood. The receptor set was obtained from a human donor in a cohort sampled during active COVID-19.

The V gene is TRBV7-2, the J gene TRBJ1-2; perhaps TRBD1 as D (5 bases). Germline V gene lookup returns CDR1 SGHTA and CDR2 FQGNSA. The CDR3 has 16 residues. V was pared by 3 bases and J by 6 bases, with 20 bases between. CDR3 DNA: TGTGCCAGCAGCTTGGAACTCGGTAGGGGTTCGGATGGCTACACCTTC. It encodes CASSLELGRGSDGYTF.

V usage is TRBV11-3 and J usage is TRBJ2-3; TRBD1 aligns across 10 bases. The junction had 5 bases not matched to a gene; V was cut back by 5 bases and J by 6 bases. The germline gives CDR1 SGHNT, CDR2 YENEEA. This CDR3 comprises 14 residues. The DNA of the CDR3 is TGTGCCAGCAGCACGGGACAGGGGACGGATACGCAGTATTTT. Translating gives CASSTGQGTDTQYF. The full variable domain, its missing parts supplied by reference TRBV11-3 and TRBJ2-3, is EAGVVQSPRYKIIEKKQPVAFWCNPISGHNTLYWYLQNLGQGPELLIRYENEEAVDDSQLPKDRFSAERLKGVDSTLKIQPAELGDSAVYLCASSTGQGTDTQYFGPGTRLTVL.

This clone was seen only a few times. The V and J genes are TRBV7-3 and TRBJ2-7; 10 positions agree with TRBD1. Germline assignment: CDR1 SGHTA and CDR2 FQGTGA. The CDR3 is 13 residues long. V shed 4 bases and J 6 bases; nucleotides not matched to a gene: 3. The CDR3 region has the DNA TGTGCCAGCAGCTCGACAGGGGGCGGCGAGCAGTACTTC. It yields the protein CASSSTGGGEQYF.

This clone was seen only a few times. The chain links TRBV3-1 (or the pseudogene TRBV3-2) to TRBJ1-2, with unresolved D. Trimming removed 4 bases at V and 5 bases at J, with 5 bases between. Germline V gene lookup returns CDR1 LGHDT and CDR2 YNNKEL (reference sequence). CDR3 length: 11 residues. In DNA, the CDR3 is TGTGCCAGCAGCCTCGGGTATGGCTACACCTTC. As protein: CASSLGYGYTF.

The CDR3 DNA follows: TGTGCCAGCACCCCGGGGGGGTTCAAGGGCGAGCAGTACTTC. Translating gives CASTPGGFKGEQYF. The rearrangement links TRBV28 to TRBJ2-7; 8 bases are a match to TRBD2. Germline trimming cut 7 bases from V and 6 bases from J; bases unmatched to any gene: 11. The CDR3 is 14 amino acids. The germline gives CDR1 MDHEN, CDR2 SYDVKM.

The gene calls are TRBV6-5 and TRBJ2-7, with a possible D match to TRBD1 (6 bases). CDR1 is MNHEY, CDR2 SVGAGI, per germline. The CDR3 is 15 residues long. The germline V and J ends were trimmed by 2 bases and 3 bases, with 14 bases remaining between them. For the CDR3, the DNA is TGTGCCAGCAGTTACGGCGCAGGGGTAAGCTACGAGCAGTACTTC. This gives the protein CASSYGAGVSYEQYF.

The V gene is TRBV4-3, the J gene TRBJ2-7; D may be TRBD2 (6 bases). The CDR3 runs to 13 residues. Germline V gives CDR1 LGHNA, CDR2 YSLEER. Trimming removed 1 base from V and 5 bases from J, with 9 bases in between. This CDR3 reads CASSQGRGDEQYF. The CDR3 DNA follows: TGCGCCAGCAGCCAAGGGAGGGGCGACGAGCAGTACTTC.

V and J are TRBV10-3 and TRBJ1-3; D is perhaps TRBD1 (5 bases). Looked up from germline, CDR1 is ENHRY and CDR2 is SYGVKD. This CDR3 is built from 16 residues. Trimming removed 7 bases from V and 0 bases from J, with 16 bases in between. The CDR3 spells CAIIRTRRSSGNTIYF. In DNA form, the CDR3 reads TGTGCCATCATTCGGACAAGACGCAGCTCTGGAAACACCATATATTTT.

In its sample, this clone was seen once. The rearrangement uses TRBV4-3 and TRBJ1-5, with TRBD1 as a possible D gene (5 bases). This CDR3 spans 16 amino acids. The V end was cut by 3 bases, the J end by 7 bases, with 19 bases between. Germline V gene data show CDR1 as LGHNA and CDR2 as YSLEER. The CDR3 region has the DNA TGCGCCAGCAGCCAGACCCTTGGGAGGGGTGGACAGCCCCAGCATTTT. Its translation is CASSQTLGRGGQPQHF.

The chain joins TRBV12-3 or TRBV12-4 to TRBJ1-2; a weak D match, TRBD1 (5 bases). Trimming removed 5 bases at V and 1 base at J, with 8 bases between. CDR3 length: 13 amino acids. This chain's CDR3 is CASSQQVNYGYTF. CDR3 nucleotide sequence: TGTGCCAGCAGTCAACAGGTTAACTATGGCTACACCTTC.

V and J are TRBV24-1 and TRBJ2-1; the D gene is possibly TRBD2 (6 bases). CDR1 and CDR2 (germline): KGHDR, SFDVKD. The CDR3 length is 13 residues. Trimming removed 4 bases at V and 7 bases at J, with 10 bases between. Here the CDR3 DNA reads TGTGCCACCAGTGACGGAGGGAGGAATGAGCAGTTCTTC. Translating it yields CATSDGGRNEQFF.

The CDR3 is CASSVGGDEKLFF. Here the CDR3 DNA reads TGTGCCAGCAGCGTGGGAGGGGATGAAAAACTGTTTTTT. This chain uses TRBV9 with TRBJ1-4; D is perhaps TRBD1 (5 bases). The V end was cut by 2 bases, the J end by 6 bases, with 8 bases between. The germline V gene encodes CDR1 SGDLS and CDR2 YYNGEE. CDR3 length: 13 residues.

This clone was seen a single time. The chain links TRBV3-1 (or the pseudogene TRBV3-2) to TRBJ2-5; 7 bases are a match to TRBD2. The ends lost 11 bases at V and 5 bases at J; junction bases unmatched: 32. The CDR3 extends over 20 amino acids. In germline, CDR1 is LGHDT, CDR2 YNNKEL (reference sequence). Written as DNA, the CDR3 is TGTGCCCCCAGCCAAGATTTATGGGGGACCGGGAATCGGCGGGGGGAGACCCAGTACTTC. This encodes CAPSQDLWGTGNRRGETQYF.

This clone has only one observation. The rearrangement joins TRBV2 to TRBJ2-2; tentatively, D is TRBD1 (7 bases). The CDR3 length is 16 residues. From germline, CDR1 is SNHLY and CDR2 FYNNEI. Deletions cut 6 bases from V and 7 bases from J, with 21 bases between. DNA of the CDR3: TGTGCCAGCAGCGACGCGGGACAGCGTGACATCGGGGAGCTGTTTTTT. Translating it yields CASSDAGQRDIGELFF. The full variable domain, its missing parts supplied by reference TRBV2 and TRBJ2-2, is EPEVTQTPSHQVTQMGQEVILRCVPISNHLYFYWYRQILGQKVEFLVSFYNNEISEKSEIFDDQFSVERPDGSNFTLKIRSTKLEDSAMYFCASSDAGQRDIGELFFGEGSRLTVL.